This T cell receptor beta chain was sequenced during a study of T-cell reconstitution after alpha-beta-depleted transplantation in children (dated by TCRdb to about 2016). General notes on the study: Using TCR repertoire profiling, the study quantitatively followed how T-cell immune reconstitution unfolded in children after TCRalphabeta/CD19-depleted allogeneic hematopoietic cell transplantation.

The study at large found these results: About two months after transplant, the apparently early recovery of alphabetaT-cell counts reportedly depended on just several hundred clones that had expanded rapidly and came from non-depleted graft cells. Hyperexpanded clone frequencies declined over subsequent months; after one year, T-cell counts and TCRbeta diversity were mostly attributed to newly produced T cells. In some patients, the high TCRbeta diversity seen at day 60 was put down to recipient T cells and intrathymic progenitors that had survived conditioning.

Its CDR3 holds 14 amino acids, cysteine through phenylalanine. Only CDR3 DNA remains: 42 bases, in frame from the first base. V trim: 4 bases; J trim: 2 bases; unmatched bases: 5. The germline V gene (reference sequence) sets CDR1 to DFQATT and CDR2 to SNEGSKA. Interpreted using the paper, the treatment or condition label stands for: allogeneic hematopoietic cell transplantation with graft depleted of TCRalphabeta T cells and CD19 B cells. TCRalphabeta/CD19-depleted allogeneic hematopoietic cell grafts were given to the transplant recipients, all of whom were children. Preparation of the library involved PCR. Sequencer: Illumina HiSeq 2500. TCR libraries were prepared with molecular barcoding, using unique molecular identifiers to normalize TCRbeta repertoire quantification. TCRdb handled the public reads itself, with Q25 trimming in fastp and clone calling in MiXCR, and kept productive beta chains. Entries that share a CDR3 protein sequence are merged under the most common genes and DNA. The sample records about 600,000 distinct CDR3 sequences, over 10% of which are singletons. The ten largest make up around 2.2% of the sample.

With regard to this clonotype: Its specific antigen is unknown. Base qualities were left out, and no much larger clone turns up one base away.

The source is a male patient between 10 and 17 years old who had a stem cell transplant for acute myeloid leukemia, so the T cells may come from the graft donor. The sequencing used PBMCs, mostly from graft donor cells, collected 360 days after TCRalphabeta/CD19-depleted stem cell transplant. Recombination linked TRBV20-1 to TRBJ1-5; 7 central bases correspond to TRBD1. This receptor has the CDR3 CSANNRGGNQPQHF. The nucleotide sequence reads as follows: TGCAGTGCTAATAACAGGGGAGGCAATCAGCCCCAGCATTTT.